Below are 29 T cell receptor beta chains sequenced from a single sample in a study of T cell responses to AZD1222 COVID-19 vaccine. Clones were sequenced by immunoSEQ multiplex PCR, and TCRdb holds only the in-frame ones, with some missing. The repertoire holds 100,000 to 150,000 clones, with roughly 85% as singletons. The starting material was peripheral blood, obtained 28 days after the second dose of the MenACWY control vaccine. All receptors derive from an adult who received the MenACWY meningococcal vaccine as a control.

The sample holds many counts of this clone. The V and J genes are TRBV7-2 and TRBJ1-4; tentative D call: TRBD1 (5 bases). Looked up from germline, CDR1 is SGHTA and CDR2 is FQGNSA. This CDR3 region has 14 residues. Trimming shortened V by 5 bases and J by 4 bases, and 11 bases separated the two germline ends. CDR3 loop: CASSPGHGNEKLFF. The CDR3, as DNA: TGTGCCAGCAGCCCCGGACATGGTAATGAAAAACTGTTTTTT. Full variable domain (outside the CDR3, taken from reference TRBV7-2 and TRBJ1-4): GAGVSQSPSNKVTEKGKDVELRCDPISGHTALYWYRQSLGQGLEFLIYFQGNSAPDKSGLPSDRFSAERTGGSVSTLTIQRTQQEDSAVYLCASSPGHGNEKLFFGSGTQLSVL.

This clone showed up just a few times. J is TRBJ2-1 and V is TRBV14, with a weak D call TRBD1 (5 bases). CDR1 and CDR2 from the germline V gene are SGHDN and FVKESK. The CDR3 is 11 residues long. Trimming left V 3 bases short and J 11 bases short, with 8 bases between. Here the CDR3 reads CASSQGHKQFF. The CDR3, as DNA: TGTGCCAGCAGCCAGGGGCATAAGCAGTTCTTC.

This clone appeared a few times. The chain joins TRBV30 to TRBJ1-3; TRBD1 is a possible D gene (5 bases). Germline CDR1 and CDR2: GTSNPN and SVGIG (reference sequence). The germline V and J ends were trimmed by 0 bases and 0 bases, with 12 bases remaining between them. This CDR3 is 16 amino acids long. In DNA, the CDR3 is TGTGCCTGGAGTGTACGGGGACGGATCTCTGGAAACACCATATATTTT. This sequence encodes CAWSVRGRISGNTIYF.

V is TRBV28 and J is TRBJ1-5, with TRBD1 matching 7 bases. Trimming at V came to 5 bases and at J to 10 bases, leaving 2 bases not matched to a gene. Germline CDR1 MDHEN, CDR2 SYDVKM. The CDR3 is made up of 11 amino acids. CDR3 protein: CASSGDRPQHF. As DNA, the CDR3 is TGTGCCAGCAGTGGGGACAGACCCCAGCATTTT.

The chain is built from TRBV19 and TRBJ1-1, with D perhaps matching TRBD1 (6 bases). The germline V gene encodes CDR1 LNHDA and CDR2 SQIVND (reference sequence). CDR3 length: 14 residues. V was pared by 5 bases and J by 7 bases, with 17 bases between. DNA of the CDR3: TGTGCCAGTAGTGCCCGGGGGGGGGCCGGTGAAGCTTTCTTT. Translated, it gives CASSARGGAGEAFF.

The chain is built from TRBV7-9 and TRBJ2-7; D is perhaps TRBD2 (6 bases). Per germline, CDR1 SEHNR and CDR2 FQNEAQ (reference sequence). V lost 1 base, J lost 5 bases, and 9 bases lay in between. The CDR3 is 13 amino acids. CDR3 DNA: TGTGCCAGCAGCTTAGAAGGGGAGGACGAGCAGTACGTC. It translates to CASSLEGEDEQYV.

The V and J genes are TRBV4-1 and TRBJ1-1; unclear D gene. CDR3 length: 15 residues. Germline CDR1 MGHRA, CDR2 YSYEKL. Trimming pared 0 bases from V and 4 bases from J, leaving 12 bases between. CDR3 bases: TGCGCCAGCAGCCAAGATTCGATTTTAAGCACTGAAGCTTTCTTT. Its translation is CASSQDSILSTEAFF.

V is TRBV19 and J is TRBJ2-5; TRBD1 is a possible D gene (5 bases). CDR1 is LNHDA and CDR2 is SQIVND in the germline V gene (reference sequence). V lost 7 bases to trimming and J lost 7 bases, with 25 bases between them. The CDR3 spans 16 residues. CDR3 protein: CASTTPETFTQGTQYF. In DNA form, the CDR3 reads TGTGCCAGTACCACCCCTGAGACTTTCACCCAGGGGACCCAGTACTTC.

V usage is TRBV18 and J usage is TRBJ1-6; no clear D gene. V shed 6 bases and J shed 8 bases, with 11 bases lying between them. Looked up from germline, CDR1 is KGHSH and CDR2 is LQKENI. This CDR3 has 13 residues. CDR3 residues: CASSESKDSPLHF. The CDR3 nucleotides read TGTGCCAGCTCGGAGTCCAAGGATTCACCCCTCCACTTT.

CDR3 in DNA: TGTGCCAGCAGTTTGGGACACCTCACAGATACGCAGTATTTT. The encoded protein is CASSLGHLTDTQYF. This chain uses TRBV11-3 with TRBJ2-3; D is possibly TRBD1 (6 bases). This CDR3 region has 14 residues. Germline CDR1 SGHNT, CDR2 YENEEA. V lost 6 bases to trimming and J lost 2 bases, with 12 bases between them. The whole variable domain, remainder taken from reference TRBV11-3 and TRBJ2-3, is EAGVVQSPRYKIIEKKQPVAFWCNPISGHNTLYWYLQNLGQGPELLIRYENEEAVDDSQLPKDRFSAERLKGVDSTLKIQPAELGDSAVYLCASSLGHLTDTQYFGPGTRLTVL.

This chain links TRBV28 with TRBJ1-2, with D unresolved. Germline V gene lookup returns CDR1 MDHEN and CDR2 SYDVKM. The CDR3 loop spans 13 amino acids. V was trimmed by 4 bases and J by 3 bases, leaving 9 bases between them. The CDR3 DNA is TGTGCCAGCAGTTCTGGGGTGGACTATGGCTACACCTTC. This sequence encodes CASSSGVDYGYTF.

The J gene is TRBJ2-7, the V gene TRBV20-1, with D possibly being TRBD2 (6 bases). CDR1 is DFQATT and CDR2 is SNEGSKA in the germline V gene (reference sequence). The CDR3 contains 11 residues. V dropped 6 bases and J dropped 2 bases, with 8 bases sitting between them. CDR3 nucleotide sequence: TGCAGTGCCCGGGGGACCTACGAGCAGTACGTC. This gives the protein CSARGTYEQYV.

With regard to this clone: Other DNA sequences from this sample encode an identical CDR3 as well. The chain has TRBV5-1 and TRBJ1-2; D is undetermined. This CDR3 has 12 residues. V was clipped by 0 bases and J by 5 bases, with 5 bases between them. Germline V gene lookup returns CDR1 SGHRS and CDR2 YFSETQ. The CDR3 region has the DNA TGCGCCAGCAGCTTGGGAGATTATGGCTACACCTTC. As protein: CASSLGDYGYTF.

The rearrangement joins TRBV14 to TRBJ2-2; weak D call: TRBD1 (6 bases). Germline lookup yields CDR1 SGHDN and CDR2 FVKESK. The V gene lost 4 bases and the J gene lost 0 bases, with 12 bases spanning the gap. The CDR3 sequence is 16 residues long. The CDR3 DNA follows: TGTGCCAGCAGCCCCATGGACAGCGCGAACACCGGGGAGCTGTTTTTT. It yields the protein CASSPMDSANTGELFF.

The rearrangement links TRBV27 to TRBJ2-3; 8 bases are a match to TRBD1. The CDR3 consists of 16 residues. V gave up 0 bases and J gave up 5 bases; unmatched junction bases: 7. Per the germline V gene, CDR1 is MNHEY and CDR2 is SMNVEV (reference sequence). The CDR3: CASSLSGTGGRDTQYF. CDR3 coding DNA: TGTGCCAGCAGTTTATCTGGGACAGGCGGCCGAGATACGCAGTATTTT.

This rearrangement joins TRBV4-1 to TRBJ2-7, with TRBD2 matching over 9 bases. The CDR3 has 16 amino acids. The ends lost 0 bases at V and 7 bases at J; junction bases unmatched: 10. In germline, CDR1 is MGHRA, CDR2 YSYEKL. The CDR3 sequence: CASSQDVASGMGEQYF. The CDR3 nucleotides are TGCGCCAGCAGCCAAGATGTGGCTAGCGGGATGGGTGAGCAGTACTTC.

This clone came up a few times. V usage is TRBV7-9 and J usage is TRBJ1-2; 9 nucleotides align to TRBD1. J was trimmed by 1 base and V by 4 bases; bases with no gene match: 13. There are 18 residues in the CDR3. Per germline, CDR1 SEHNR and CDR2 FQNEAQ (reference sequence). The CDR3 region has the DNA TGTGCCAGCAGCTCACGGGACCGTGGACAGGGGATTAACTATGGCTACACCTTC. Translation gives CASSSRDRGQGINYGYTF.

This clone has just a few counts. V and J are TRBV5-1 and TRBJ1-5; unclear D gene. The ends were cut back, 4 bases at V and 4 bases at J, with 9 bases in the middle. This CDR3 spans 13 amino acids. Germline V gives CDR1 SGHRS, CDR2 YFSETQ. CDR3 in DNA: TGCGCCAGCAGCAAAGACCCGAATCAGCCCCAGCATTTT. It codes for CASSKDPNQPQHF.

The chain couples TRBV5-5 to TRBJ2-5, with 9 bases aligning to TRBD2. The CDR3 runs 19 residues. Trimming cost V 0 bases and J 2 bases; bases outside gene matches: 14. CDR1 and CDR2 (germline): SGHKS, YYEKEE (reference sequence). DNA for the CDR3: TGTGCCAGCAGCTTGGCGGGGTTACCCGGGACTAGCAGACAAGAGACCCAGTACTTC. Translating gives CASSLAGLPGTSRQETQYF.

The chain couples TRBV18 to TRBJ2-1; the D is unclear. Germline-derived CDR1 and CDR2 are KGHSH and LQKENI. Between the trimmed V and J ends, which lost 9 bases and 0 bases, there was a span of 9 bases. This CDR3 comprises 13 residues. DNA of the CDR3: TGTGCCAGTCGTTCCAGCTCCTACAATGAGCAGTTCTTC. This codes for CASRSSSYNEQFF.

The chain has TRBV12-3 or TRBV12-4 and TRBJ2-1; D not resolved. The CDR3 has 13 residues. Trimming stripped 0 bases from V and 7 bases from J, with 7 bases between. The DNA of the CDR3 is TGTGCCAGCAGTTTAGCGGGATTGAATGAGCAGTTCTTC. Its protein product is CASSLAGLNEQFF.

The rearrangement joins TRBV7-6 to TRBJ1-5; the D gene is possibly TRBD1 (6 bases). Trimming cost V 1 base and J 4 bases, with 20 bases left between them. Germline CDR1 and CDR2: SGHVS and FNYEAQ. This CDR3 comprises 18 residues. CDR3 sequence reads: CASSLDSYKTGKNQPQHF. CDR3 DNA: TGTGCCAGCAGCTTAGATTCCTACAAGACAGGAAAGAATCAGCCCCAGCATTTT.

The chain carries TRBV20-1 and TRBJ1-6, with D uncertain. V was clipped by 3 bases and J by 8 bases, with 11 bases between them. Germline CDR1 reads DFQATT; CDR2 reads SNEGSKA (reference sequence). This CDR3 has 13 residues. As DNA, the CDR3 is TGCAGTGCTAGTCCCAGCGCAGATTCACCCCTCCACTTT. Translating gives CSASPSADSPLHF.

The chain carries TRBV15 and TRBJ1-6; D gene unclear. CDR3 length equals 8 residues. The V gene lost 9 bases and the J gene lost 18 bases, with 9 bases spanning the gap. Germline CDR1 is LNHNV and CDR2 is YYDKDF (reference sequence). CDR3 in amino acids: CATIRPHF. For the CDR3, the DNA is TGTGCCACGATCCGGCCCCACTTT.

The rearrangement uses TRBV4-1 and TRBJ2-7; D is unclear. The CDR3 totals 15 residues. Germline lookup yields CDR1 MGHRA and CDR2 YSYEKL. Trimming removed 0 bases from V and 4 bases from J, with 13 bases in between. The CDR3 region has the DNA TGCGCCAGCAGCCAAGAGGAGACTGACTTATACGAGCAGTACTTC. This sequence encodes CASSQEETDLYEQYF.

Only a few counts were recorded for this clone. CDR3 in amino acids: CAISDLGSSNYGYTF. The CDR3 DNA sequence: TGTGCCATCAGTGATCTAGGCAGTTCTAACTATGGCTACACCTTC. V is TRBV10-3 and J is TRBJ1-2, with no clear D. This CDR3 spans 15 amino acids. V lost 3 bases, J lost 0 bases, and 11 bases lay in between. Germline CDR1 is ENHRY and CDR2 is SYGVKD.

The chain couples TRBV5-4 to TRBJ2-5; D not certain. The CDR3 sequence is 11 residues long. Germline assignment: CDR1 SGHNT and CDR2 YYREEE (reference sequence). Trimming pared 4 bases from V and 3 bases from J, leaving 4 bases between. Here the CDR3 DNA reads TGTGCCAGCAGCAGGGAAGAGACCCAGTACTTC. It is translated as CASSREETQYF. Full variable domain (missing parts from reference TRBV5-4 and TRBJ2-5): ETGVTQSPTHLIKTRGQQVTLRCSSQSGHNTVSWYQQALGQGPQFIFQYYREEENGRGNFPPRFSGLQFPNYSSELNVNALELDDSALYLCASSREETQYFGPGTRLLVL.

This clone was observed a single time. This chain uses TRBV4-1 with TRBJ1-1; D unresolved. The germline V gene encodes CDR1 MGHRA and CDR2 YSYEKL. V shed 0 bases and J shed 0 bases, with 11 bases lying between them. CDR3 length: 16 amino acids. The CDR3 is CASSQDLVGMNTEAFF. In DNA form, the CDR3 reads TGCGCCAGCAGCCAAGATCTGGTCGGTATGAACACTGAAGCTTTCTTT.

The chain combines TRBV19 with TRBJ1-1; D unclear. Germline V gene data show CDR1 as LNHDA and CDR2 as SQIVND (reference sequence). The CDR3 is 13 residues long. Trimming pared 4 bases from V and 0 bases from J, leaving 6 bases between. CDR3 sequence: CASSTQLNTEAFF. The CDR3 coding sequence is TGTGCCAGTAGTACGCAGTTGAACACTGAAGCTTTCTTT.